This T cell receptor beta chain was found in a study of response to subunit inactivated influenza vaccine. This clonotype was detected a few times. MiXCR was run by TCRdb on the RT-PCR reads, yielding one entry per CDR3 protein. Of 150,000 to 200,000 distinct CDR3 sequences listed, more than 10% are singletons. This sample also appeared in a second study, on T cells expressing NK-cell markers. That source adds: With UMIs, 5'RACE template switching was used to make TCR beta cDNA. Uncertainty persisted over the HCMV specificity of expanded NKG2C+ T cell clones.

The specimen was CD8+ T cells sorted from PBMCs, collected roughly 12 days after vaccination. The source is a man aged 50-60 years who received an inactivated influenza vaccine.

In DNA, the CDR3 is TGTGCCAGCTGGTCCAACGCTAACTATGGCTACACCTTC. Translated, it gives CASWSNANYGYTF. The V gene is TRBV6-1, the J gene TRBJ1-2; D is unresolved. Deletions cut 8 bases from V and 0 bases from J, with 10 bases between. This CDR3 has 13 amino acids. Looked up from germline, CDR1 is MNHNS and CDR2 is SASEGT.